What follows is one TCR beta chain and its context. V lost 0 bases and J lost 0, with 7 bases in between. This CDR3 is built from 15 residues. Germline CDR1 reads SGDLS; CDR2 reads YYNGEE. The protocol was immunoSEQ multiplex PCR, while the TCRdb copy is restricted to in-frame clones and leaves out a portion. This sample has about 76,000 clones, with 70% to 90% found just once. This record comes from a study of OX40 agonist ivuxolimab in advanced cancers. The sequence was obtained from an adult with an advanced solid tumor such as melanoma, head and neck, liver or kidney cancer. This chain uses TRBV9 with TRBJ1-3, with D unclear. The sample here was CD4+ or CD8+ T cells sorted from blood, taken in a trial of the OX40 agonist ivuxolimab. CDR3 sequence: CASSVEQLSGNTIYF. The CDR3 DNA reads TGTGCCAGCAGCGTAGAACAGCTCTCTGGAAACACCATATATTTT.